This passage covers 20 T cell receptor beta chains from one sample sequenced in a study of CXCR3-negative and CXCR3-positive naive CD8 T cells. The TRB libraries of cDNA were built by UMI-labeled 5' RACE. TCRdb re-analyzed the 5' RACE reads; it lists each CDR3 protein once, without DNA. The repertoire table contains more than 45,000 distinct CDR3 sequences. The specimen was memory CD8+ T cells from blood. The receptors derive from a human donor in good health. Some clones in this sample may be carry-over from other donors' samples.

CDR3 amino acids: CASSLDWQRYGYTF. The chain has TRBV7-8 and TRBJ1-2. CDR3 length: 14 residues. CDR1 is SGHVS and CDR2 is FQNEAQ in the germline V gene.

The chain couples TRBV30 to TRBJ2-2; without DNA, the TCRdb call of TRBD1 cannot be checked. The V gene's germline CDR1 is GTSNPN and CDR2 SVGIG (reference sequence). The CDR3 sequence is 13 residues long. The CDR3: CAWNYRGGEGLFF.

V usage is TRBV28 and J usage is TRBJ2-3; checking the TCRdb D call of TRBD1 is not possible without DNA. The CDR3 totals 15 residues. CDR1 is MDHEN, CDR2 SYDVKM, per germline. CDR3 sequence reads: CASRETGLLTDTQYF.

This chain uses TRBV27 with TRBJ2-5; TCRdb reports TRBD1, a call that lacks DNA to check it against. The CDR3 extends over 13 amino acids. Per germline, CDR1 MNHEY and CDR2 SMNVEV (reference sequence). The CDR3 loop reads CASRTGFGETQYF.

The chain carries TRBV6-5 and TRBJ1-2; TCRdb outputs TRBD1, but without DNA this stays unchecked. The CDR3 runs to 13 residues. Germline CDR1 MNHEY, CDR2 SVGAGI. CDR3 loop: CASSYEGVQGYTF.

This sequence joins TRBV4-2 and TRBJ2-7; the TRBD1 assignment by TCRdb is unverifiable without DNA. Germline V lookup: CDR1 LGHNA, CDR2 YNFKEQ. This CDR3 contains 15 residues. The CDR3 loop reads CASSLNPGQRDEQYF.

The rearrangement links TRBV5-1 to TRBJ1-1. Germline assignment: CDR1 SGHRS and CDR2 YFSETQ. This CDR3 is 15 amino acids long. The CDR3 sequence is CASSLSGSTNTEAFF.

The rearrangement uses TRBV27 and TRBJ2-7. This CDR3 is 12 amino acids long. The germline gives CDR1 MNHEY, CDR2 SMNVEV (reference sequence). The CDR3 protein is CASSFLGYEQYF.

The chain carries TRBV6-4 and TRBJ2-3; with no DNA, the TCRdb D assignment of TRBD2 cannot be verified. This CDR3 spans 15 amino acids. Germline V gives CDR1 MRHNA, CDR2 SNTAGT. CDR3 amino acids: CASSLAGGLKSTQYF.

The chain is built from TRBV29-1 and TRBJ1-1; as DNA is missing, the TRBD1 call by TCRdb cannot be tested. The germline gives CDR1 SQVTM, CDR2 ANQGSEA. The CDR3 has 12 amino acids. The chain's CDR3 is CSVDAGSTEAFF.

This chain links TRBV7-6 with TRBJ1-1. The CDR3 extends over 14 amino acids. Germline loops: CDR1 SGHVS, CDR2 FNYEAQ. CDR3 residues: CASSLAEENTEAFF.

The gene calls are TRBV7-9 and TRBJ2-7; absent DNA, TCRdb's TRBD1 call cannot be checked. This CDR3 has 15 residues. Germline loops: CDR1 SEHNR, CDR2 FQNEAQ (reference sequence). CDR3 region: CASSLAGGYSYEQYF.

The chain recombines TRBV9 with TRBJ2-1; the TCRdb call, TRBD1, lacks DNA for checking. Germline CDR1 and CDR2: SGDLS and YYNGEE. CDR3 length: 15 residues. The CDR3 sequence is CASRVGQGARNEQFF.

The rearrangement links TRBV7-8 to TRBJ2-1. Germline assignment: CDR1 SGHVS and CDR2 FQNEAQ. This CDR3 has 15 residues. This CDR3 is CASSLFQGSYNEQFF.

The chain couples TRBV29-1 to TRBJ2-7; TCRdb proposes TRBD1, but this gene call is untestable without DNA. Germline assignment: CDR1 SQVTM and CDR2 ANQGSEA. This CDR3 is 15 amino acids long. The CDR3 spells CSVESHRGETYEQYF.

The chain links TRBV5-6 to TRBJ2-7; TCRdb gives TRBD2 as the D gene, but with no DNA this cannot be confirmed. The CDR3 is 18 residues long. Germline CDR1 reads SGHDT; CDR2 reads YYEEEE. The chain's CDR3 is CASSNGLAGVQSSYEQYF.

The chain recombines TRBV12-3 or TRBV12-4 with TRBJ1-5. The CDR3 runs 18 residues. CDR3 loop: CASSLGTYLYRSNQPQHF.

The V gene is TRBV7-2, the J gene TRBJ1-5; the D call from TCRdb, TRBD1, cannot be confirmed without DNA. CDR1 and CDR2 (germline): SGHTA, FQGNSA. The CDR3 is 16 amino acids. CDR3 loop: CASRPHGGWVNQPQHF.

The chain couples TRBV2 to TRBJ2-7; TCRdb calls TRBD1, which cannot be checked without DNA. The CDR3 sequence is 15 residues long. Germline CDR1 reads SNHLY; CDR2 reads FYNNEI. This CDR3 is CASRPGTGASYEQYF.

This clonotype registers medium-sized by frequency. V is TRBV6-5 and J is TRBJ1-2. This CDR3 comprises 14 residues. Germline V CDR1 and CDR2: MNHEY, SVGAGI. The CDR3 sequence is CASSGPSIGYGYTF.